The 4 T cell receptor beta chains reported below all come from one sample, sequenced in a study of cytomegalovirus exposure and HLA in healthy donors. This PCR relied on a set of 60 Vbeta primers and 13 Jbeta primers. Assay: immunoSEQ multiplex PCR; the TCRdb copy retains only in-frame clones and omits some. The sample lists approximately 120,000 clones; over 65% were seen once. Sequenced: PBMCs. Receptors were obtained from a man aged 18-30 years in good health and CMV-seropositive.

This chain links TRBV6-6 with TRBJ1-2; 7 bases fit TRBD1. Germline CDR1 is MNHNY and CDR2 is SVGAGI (reference sequence). This CDR3 contains 14 residues. Trimming cost V 4 bases and J 2 bases; bases outside gene matches: 4. CDR3 nucleotide sequence: TGTGCCAGCAGTTCCTACAGGGGAAACTATGGCTACACCTTC. Translation: CASSSYRGNYGYTF.

V is TRBV29-1 and J is TRBJ1-2; a possible D gene is TRBD1 (6 bases). The ends were cut back, 8 bases at V and 12 bases at J, with 19 bases in the middle. CDR3 size: 11 residues. Germline CDR1 is SQVTM and CDR2 is ANQGSEA. The CDR3 reads CSPLVQGRNTF. CDR3 coding DNA: TGCAGCCCCCTTGTTCAGGGGCGAAACACCTTC.

This chain joins TRBV29-1 and TRBJ2-1; 10 bases align to TRBD2. V trimming: 8 bases; J trimming: 5 bases; junction bases outside the gene matches: 9. The CDR3 is 14 residues long. From germline, CDR1 is SQVTM and CDR2 ANQGSEA. The CDR3 region has the DNA TGCAGCACGAGAGCGGGGGGGCCTAACAATGAGCAGTTCTTC. Translation gives CSTRAGGPNNEQFF.

The V and J genes are TRBV11-2 and TRBJ2-5; possible D gene TRBD2, 6 bases. Trimming left V 5 bases short and J 1 base short, with 14 bases between. The CDR3 runs to 15 residues. Germline V gene sequence: CDR1 SGHAT, CDR2 FQNNGV. The CDR3 loop reads CASSRPGRRQETQYF. DNA of the CDR3: TGTGCCAGCAGCCGTCCTGGGAGGCGCCAAGAGACCCAGTACTTC.